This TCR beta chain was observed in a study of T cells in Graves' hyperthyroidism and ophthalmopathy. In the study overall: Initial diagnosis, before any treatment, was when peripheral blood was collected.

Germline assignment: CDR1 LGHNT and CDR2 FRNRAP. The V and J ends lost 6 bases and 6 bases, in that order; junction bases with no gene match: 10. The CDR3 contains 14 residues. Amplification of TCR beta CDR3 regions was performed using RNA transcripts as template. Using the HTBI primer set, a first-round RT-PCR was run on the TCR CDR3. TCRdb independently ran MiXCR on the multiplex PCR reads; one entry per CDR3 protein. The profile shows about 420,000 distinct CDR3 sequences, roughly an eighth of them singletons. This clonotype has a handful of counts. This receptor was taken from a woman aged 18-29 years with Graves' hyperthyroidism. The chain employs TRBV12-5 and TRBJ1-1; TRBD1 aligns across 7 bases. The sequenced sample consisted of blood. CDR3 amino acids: CASGTPGQPSEAFF. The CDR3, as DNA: TGTGCTAGTGGAACACCGGGACAGCCCTCTGAAGCTTTCTTT.